This record covers a single TCR beta chain. Its antigen is unknown. The sample belongs to a study of shared clonotypes between healthy human individuals. Study details: Three plates were used per donor for CD4 naive, three for CD4 memory, two for CD8 naive and one for CD8 memory. Study-level points and caveats: Across a handful of donors, naive CD4 shared around 5.3%, naive CD8 3% to 3.5%, memory CD4 roughly 2.3%, memory CD8 around 0.36%.

Germline V gene data show CDR1 as MNHNS and CDR2 as SASEGT. V lost 6 bases to trimming and J lost 2 bases; unmatched junction nucleotides: 7. The length of the CDR3 is 14 residues. Positively selected for CCR7, the CD45RO-negative cells used as naive CD8 cells excluded terminally differentiated effector memory CD45RA+ cells. The assay was immunoSEQ multiplex PCR, and TCRdb's table has in-frame clones only and misses some. The profile covers approximately 1.9 million clones, with about 94% appearing a single time and less than 2% taken by the ten largest. The receptor was derived from a man aged 18 to 30 in good health. Some clones in this sample may be carry-over from other donors' samples. The sample consisted of naive CD8+ T cells from PBMCs. The rearrangement links TRBV6-1 to TRBJ2-7, with 7 bases fitting TRBD1. The CDR3 sequence: CASRGPGTAYEQYF. The CDR3, as DNA: TGTGCCAGCAGGGGGCCTGGGACAGCCTACGAGCAGTACTTC.